This TCR beta chain derives from a study of blood T cell repertoires in COVID-19. Study-wide context: Donors in the United States, Italy and Spain gave samples during acute or convalescent COVID-19.

The authors' processing: From reference gene primer amplification, estimates of nucleated cell counts were derived. Sequenced by immunoSEQ multiplex PCR; TCRdb stores in-frame clones only, minus some. V and J calls and clone size are as listed in that table; D and trimming were resolved from the DNA. The sample has hundreds of thousands of clones; 60% to 75% are singletons. The CDR3 is 12 amino acids. Germline values: CDR1 MDHEN, CDR2 SYDVKM. Trimming shortened V by 2 bases and J by 6 bases, and 7 bases separated the two germline ends. What was sequenced was peripheral blood. The origin of this receptor is an elderly woman with acute or convalescent COVID-19. The genes are TRBV28 and TRBJ1-1; D call uncertain. CDR3 residues: CASSLIYSEAFF. CDR3 sequence (DNA): TGTGCCAGCAGTTTAATCTATTCTGAAGCTTTCTTT.